This T cell receptor (beta chain) was identified in a study of blood T cell repertoires in COVID-19. Data came from immunoSEQ multiplex PCR; TCRdb stores just in-frame clones and leaves some out. The repertoire includes about 300,000 clones, approximately 88% of them detected once, and 5.5% to 7% sits in the top ten. The V and J ends lost 4 bases and 2 bases, in that order; junction bases with no gene match: 7. The CDR3 is made up of 17 amino acids. The germline CDR1 and CDR2 sequences are SGHKS and YYEKEE (reference sequence). Sequencing was done on a sample of peripheral blood. The TCR originated in a woman in her twenties or thirties who had recovered from COVID-19. The chain uses TRBV5-5 and TRBJ2-5, with TRBD2 matching over 14 bases. The CDR3 region is CASSAEGLAGAQETQYF. The CDR3, as DNA: TGTGCCAGCAGCGCAGAGGGACTAGCGGGGGCACAAGAGACCCAGTACTTC.